This TCR beta chain was sequenced during a study of Graves' ophthalmopathy and Graves' hyperthyroidism. This clonotype was counted at least ten times. This CDR3 spans 15 amino acids. The germline V gene has CDR1 MNHEY and CDR2 SVGAGI. Deletions cut 4 bases from V and 6 bases from J, with 19 bases between. RNA transcripts served as template for amplifying TCR beta CDR3 sequences. The authors performed first-round RT-PCR with HTBI primers and then a second-round multiplex PCR. TCRdb analysed the multiplex PCR reads with MiXCR anew, one entry per CDR3 protein. The sample yields 350,000 to 400,000 distinct CDR3 sequences, about 16% seen once.

The sequence derives from a young woman with stable Graves' hyperthyroidism. This chain uses TRBV6-5 with TRBJ2-7; D might be TRBD1 or TRBD2, each matching 5 bases. Material for sequencing was peripheral blood. CDR3: CASSFYRDVEGEQYF. For the CDR3, the DNA is TGTGCCAGCAGTTTCTATCGGGACGTGGAAGGCGAGCAGTACTTC.